These T cell receptor beta chains were read from a single sample in a study of blood T cell repertoires in COVID-19. This table comes from immunoSEQ multiplex PCR, and its TCRdb copy is limited to in-frame clones, with some not included. Of about 150,000 clones in the sample, roughly 79% were seen once. Sequencing used peripheral blood. These TCRs come from a middle-aged man with active or convalescent COVID-19. Each CDR3 is given with its conserved first and last residue. The order of the fields is CDR3 protein, CDR3 DNA, J gene, D gene, V gene, clone size. A D gene is named only where the DNA matches it firmly. Clone size, where shown, is once, few, many, or a class for clones that have expanded.

CDR3aa: CASSPTIAGSPYEQYF
CDR3nt: TGTGCCAGCTCACCTACAATAGCGGGAAGCCCCTACGAGCAGTACTTC
j_gene: TRBJ2-7
d_gene: TRBD2
v_gene: TRBV18
abundance: -

CDR3aa: CASSPALAGLGIQYF
CDR3nt: TGTGCCAGCAGCCCTGCCCTAGCGGGGCTAGGCATTCAGTACTTC
j_gene: TRBJ2-4
d_gene: TRBD2
v_gene: TRBV7-2
abundance: -

CDR3aa: CASSQEAREGTDTQYF
CDR3nt: TGTGCCAGCAGCCAAGAGGCTAGAGAGGGAACAGATACGCAGTATTTT
j_gene: TRBJ2-3
d_gene: -
v_gene: TRBV4-2
abundance: medium-sized

CDR3aa: CASSGGQRMNTEAFF
CDR3nt: TGTGCCAGCAGCGGGGGACAGCGAATGAACACTGAAGCTTTCTTT
j_gene: TRBJ1-1
d_gene: TRBD1
v_gene: TRBV9
abundance: -

CDR3aa: CASSMVAAPYTF
CDR3nt: TGTGCCAGTAGTATGGTGGCGGCTCCCTACACCTTC
j_gene: TRBJ1-2
d_gene: -
v_gene: TRBV19
abundance: -

CDR3aa: CASSSTGHVSGNTIYF
CDR3nt: TGTGCCAGCAGTTCAACAGGGCACGTCTCTGGAAACACCATATATTTT
j_gene: TRBJ1-3
d_gene: -
v_gene: TRBV28
abundance: -

CDR3aa: CASSLSLGQGGYYGYTF
CDR3nt: TGTGCCAGCAGTTTATCCTTGGGACAGGGGGGATACTATGGCTACACCTTC
j_gene: TRBJ1-2
d_gene: TRBD1
v_gene: TRBV28
abundance: -

CDR3aa: CASSLWQNTEAFF
CDR3nt: TGTGCCAGCAGCTTATGGCAGAACACTGAAGCTTTCTTT
j_gene: TRBJ1-1
d_gene: -
v_gene: TRBV7-3
abundance: -

CDR3aa: CASSFREEQFF
CDR3nt: TGTGCCAGTAGTTTCCGGGAAGAGCAGTTCTTC
j_gene: TRBJ2-1
d_gene: -
v_gene: TRBV19
abundance: few

CDR3aa: CASSRTGEGDTEAFF
CDR3nt: TGTGCCAGCAGCAGAACAGGGGAAGGAGACACTGAAGCTTTCTTT
j_gene: TRBJ1-1
d_gene: TRBD1
v_gene: TRBV27
abundance: -

CDR3aa: CASSLAQGKNEQFF
CDR3nt: TGTGCCAGCAGCTTAGCGCAGGGGAAGAATGAGCAGTTCTTC
j_gene: TRBJ2-1
d_gene: -
v_gene: TRBV7-9
abundance: -

CDR3aa: CASRKAGQTNQPQHF
CDR3nt: TGTGCCAGCAGGAAGGCGGGACAGACCAATCAGCCCCAGCATTTT
j_gene: TRBJ1-5
d_gene: TRBD1
v_gene: TRBV28
abundance: -

CDR3aa: CASSLRTGMNTEAFF
CDR3nt: TGTGCCAGCAGCTTAAGGACGGGGATGAACACTGAAGCTTTCTTT
j_gene: TRBJ1-1
d_gene: -
v_gene: TRBV7-9
abundance: -

CDR3aa: CASSLGVAGVTDTQYF
CDR3nt: TGTGCCAGCAGCTTAGGAGTAGCGGGAGTGACAGATACGCAGTATTTT
j_gene: TRBJ2-3
d_gene: TRBD2
v_gene: TRBV7-3
abundance: -

CDR3aa: CASTPGGTGGREKLFF
CDR3nt: TGTGCCAGCACCCCTGGTGGGACAGGGGGAAGAGAAAAACTGTTTTTT
j_gene: TRBJ1-4
d_gene: TRBD1
v_gene: TRBV28
abundance: -

CDR3aa: CSASKGTSGSLGETQYF
CDR3nt: TGCAGTGCTAGTAAGGGGACTAGCGGTTCCCTGGGAGAGACCCAGTACTTC
j_gene: TRBJ2-5
d_gene: TRBD2
v_gene: TRBV20-1
abundance: -

CDR3aa: CASSVGTGFYEQYF
CDR3nt: TGTGCCAGCAGCGTTGGGACAGGATTCTACGAGCAGTACTTC
j_gene: TRBJ2-7
d_gene: TRBD1
v_gene: TRBV5-6
abundance: few

CDR3aa: CASSQGADNSPLHF
CDR3nt: TGTGCCAGCAGCCAGGGGGCTGATAATTCACCCCTCCACTTT
j_gene: TRBJ1-6
d_gene: -
v_gene: TRBV4-2
abundance: -

CDR3aa: CASSRVDVPHGAFF
CDR3nt: TGTGCCAGCAGCCGCGTAGATGTCCCTCACGGAGCTTTCTTT
j_gene: TRBJ1-1
d_gene: -
v_gene: TRBV14
abundance: -

CDR3aa: CASTRTRNTGELFF
CDR3nt: TGTGCCAGCACCAGGACTAGGAACACCGGGGAGCTGTTTTTT
j_gene: TRBJ2-2
d_gene: TRBD2
v_gene: TRBV11-2
abundance: -

CDR3aa: CASSPLGGRNEQFF
CDR3nt: TGTGCCAGCAGCCCGCTAGGCGGGAGAAATGAGCAGTTCTTC
j_gene: TRBJ2-1
d_gene: TRBD2
v_gene: TRBV28
abundance: -

CDR3aa: CATSDDRGLYTGELFF
CDR3nt: TGTGCCACCAGTGATGACAGGGGGTTGTACACCGGGGAGCTGTTTTTT
j_gene: TRBJ2-2
d_gene: TRBD1
v_gene: TRBV24-1
abundance: -

CDR3aa: CASSGLADEQFF
CDR3nt: TGTGCCAGCAGCGGACTAGCGGATGAGCAGTTCTTC
j_gene: TRBJ2-1
d_gene: TRBD2
v_gene: TRBV12-3/TRBV12-4
abundance: -

CDR3aa: CASSVSLAGGTDTQYF
CDR3nt: TGTGCCAGCAGCGTAAGTCTAGCGGGGGGCACAGATACGCAGTATTTT
j_gene: TRBJ2-3
d_gene: TRBD2
v_gene: TRBV9
abundance: once

CDR3aa: CASSDEGQSHGYTF
CDR3nt: TGTGCCAGCAGTGATGAGGGACAAAGCCATGGCTACACCTTC
j_gene: TRBJ1-2
d_gene: -
v_gene: TRBV2
abundance: -

CDR3aa: CASSLPPPGEQYF
CDR3nt: TGTGCCAGCAGCTTACCCCCCCCCGGCGAGCAGTACTTC
j_gene: TRBJ2-7
d_gene: -
v_gene: TRBV7-6
abundance: -

CDR3aa: CASSMSQGVYSGANVLTF
CDR3nt: TGTGCCAGCAGCATGAGTCAGGGGGTCTACTCTGGGGCCAACGTCCTGACTTTC
j_gene: TRBJ2-6
d_gene: TRBD1
v_gene: TRBV7-6
abundance: -

CDR3aa: CASSSSGLAGAYEQYF
CDR3nt: TGCGCCAGCAGCTCATCGGGACTAGCGGGAGCCTACGAGCAGTACTTC
j_gene: TRBJ2-7
d_gene: TRBD2
v_gene: TRBV5-1
abundance: -

CDR3aa: CASSGQLAYEQYF
CDR3nt: TGTGCCAGCAGCGGGCAGCTCGCCTACGAGCAGTACTTC
j_gene: TRBJ2-7
d_gene: -
v_gene: TRBV5-4
abundance: -

CDR3aa: CSVEGQVGNTIYF
CDR3nt: TGCAGCGTTGAGGGTCAGGTGGGAAACACCATATATTTT
j_gene: TRBJ1-3
d_gene: -
v_gene: TRBV29-1
abundance: -

CDR3aa: CASSQRQSGNTIYF
CDR3nt: TGTGCCAGCAGCCAAAGACAGTCTGGAAACACCATATATTTT
j_gene: TRBJ1-3
d_gene: -
v_gene: TRBV4-2
abundance: -

CDR3aa: CASSLSGGTDTQYF
CDR3nt: TGTGCCAGCAGCTTAAGTGGGGGGACAGATACGCAGTATTTT
j_gene: TRBJ2-3
d_gene: -
v_gene: TRBV7-3
abundance: -

CDR3aa: CASSFGGLGDTEAFF
CDR3nt: TGTGCCAGCAGCTTCGGAGGCCTCGGGGACACTGAAGCTTTCTTT
j_gene: TRBJ1-1
d_gene: -
v_gene: TRBV5-4
abundance: -

CDR3aa: CASSLAGINEQFF
CDR3nt: TGTGCCAGCAGCTTGGCAGGGATCAATGAGCAGTTCTTC
j_gene: TRBJ2-1
d_gene: -
v_gene: TRBV5-5
abundance: -

CDR3aa: CSVQEDRGKTQYF
CDR3nt: TGCAGCGTTCAGGAGGACAGGGGAAAGACCCAGTACTTC
j_gene: TRBJ2-5
d_gene: TRBD1
v_gene: TRBV29-1
abundance: once

CDR3aa: CASSLLGGAWSNQPQHF
CDR3nt: TGTGCCAGCAGCTTACTTGGGGGCGCATGGAGCAATCAGCCCCAGCATTTT
j_gene: TRBJ1-5
d_gene: -
v_gene: TRBV7-2
abundance: once

CDR3aa: CASSQGAPGQGAHEQYF
CDR3nt: TGCGCCAGCAGCCAAGGGGCCCCGGGACAGGGGGCCCACGAGCAGTACTTC
j_gene: TRBJ2-7
d_gene: TRBD1
v_gene: TRBV4-1
abundance: -

CDR3aa: CASSLTPLAAGDTEAFF
CDR3nt: TGTGCCAGCAGTTTAACCCCTCTGGCAGCGGGTGACACTGAAGCTTTCTTT
j_gene: TRBJ1-1
d_gene: -
v_gene: TRBV27
abundance: -

CDR3aa: CASTIRIPPRRANYGYTF
CDR3nt: TGTGCCAGCACCATACGCATACCTCCCCGGAGAGCTAACTATGGCTACACCTTC
j_gene: TRBJ1-2
d_gene: -
v_gene: TRBV28
abundance: -

CDR3aa: CASSPSGTSTDTQYF
CDR3nt: TGTGCCAGCAGCCCGAGCGGGACTAGCACAGATACGCAGTATTTT
j_gene: TRBJ2-3
d_gene: TRBD2
v_gene: TRBV3-1/TRBV3-2
abundance: many

CDR3aa: CASSLALGEGNFKNTGELFF
CDR3nt: TGTGCCAGCAGCTTAGCTCTCGGGGAGGGGAACTTTAAGAACACCGGGGAGCTGTTTTTT
j_gene: TRBJ2-2
d_gene: TRBD2
v_gene: TRBV11-3
abundance: few

CDR3aa: CASSLGLGETQYF
CDR3nt: TGTGCCAGCAGCTTGGGGCTGGGGGAGACCCAGTACTTC
j_gene: TRBJ2-5
d_gene: -
v_gene: TRBV28
abundance: -

CDR3aa: CASSSAGTFNYGYTF
CDR3nt: TGTGCCAGCAGCTCAGCCGGGACATTTAACTATGGCTACACCTTC
j_gene: TRBJ1-2
d_gene: -
v_gene: TRBV7-9
abundance: once

CDR3aa: CASSLATGGNYGYTF
CDR3nt: TGTGCCAGCAGTTTGGCCACAGGGGGCAACTATGGCTACACCTTC
j_gene: TRBJ1-2
d_gene: TRBD1
v_gene: TRBV27
abundance: -

CDR3aa: CASSQVRRGLSRHTGELFF
CDR3nt: TGTGCCAGCAGCCAGGTGCGGAGGGGATTAAGCCGACACACCGGGGAGCTGTTTTTT
j_gene: TRBJ2-2
d_gene: -
v_gene: TRBV7-8
abundance: few

CDR3aa: CASSRQGSNQPQHF
CDR3nt: TGTGCCAGCAGTAGACAGGGAAGCAATCAGCCCCAGCATTTT
j_gene: TRBJ1-5
d_gene: TRBD1
v_gene: TRBV2
abundance: -

CDR3aa: CAWSVSPGQGTEAFF
CDR3nt: TGTGCCTGGAGTGTAAGCCCGGGACAGGGGACTGAAGCTTTCTTT
j_gene: TRBJ1-1
d_gene: TRBD1
v_gene: TRBV30
abundance: -

CDR3aa: CALSRTSGNTDTQYF
CDR3nt: TGTGCCCTTTCCCGGACTAGCGGGAACACAGATACGCAGTATTTT
j_gene: TRBJ2-3
d_gene: TRBD2
v_gene: TRBV28
abundance: -

CDR3aa: CASKGGGMDTQYF
CDR3nt: TGTGCCAGCAAGGGGGGGGGAATGGATACGCAGTATTTT
j_gene: TRBJ2-3
d_gene: -
v_gene: TRBV12-3/TRBV12-4
abundance: -

CDR3aa: CASSEPAERGYTF
CDR3nt: TGTGCCAGCAGTGAGCCTGCCGAGAGGGGCTACACCTTC
j_gene: TRBJ1-2
d_gene: -
v_gene: TRBV6-1
abundance: once